This T cell receptor (beta chain) was retrieved from a study of blood T cell repertoires in COVID-19. Overall study context: The cDNA or gDNA used as material had been derived from T cells, B-cell-depleted T cells, or PBMCs.

In the original processing: Amplification with reference gene primers provided the estimates of nucleated cell counts. Only in-frame clones appear in the TCRdb table, and some are missing; sequencing was by immunoSEQ multiplex PCR. The V and J calls and clone size were taken over from that table, and D and trimming were inferred from the DNA. The sample includes a few hundred thousand clones, around nine tenths of them seen just once. The participants were between about 18 and 89 years old and came from fewer than 25 US areas. Cohort 3 donors counted as recovered after two negative PCRs, clearance, or resolved symptoms. The length of the CDR3 is 13 residues. Trimming cost V 5 bases and J 6 bases; bases outside gene matches: 5. From germline, CDR1 is SGHTA and CDR2 FQGNSA.

The receptor comes from a woman in her 30s who had recovered from COVID-19. V is TRBV7-2 and J is TRBJ2-7; 9 nucleotides align to TRBD1. The sample taken for sequencing was PBMCs or T cells enriched from blood (not recorded which). CDR3: CASSPGQGLEQYF. Here the CDR3 DNA reads TGTGCCAGCAGCCCCGGACAGGGGCTCGAGCAGTACTTC.